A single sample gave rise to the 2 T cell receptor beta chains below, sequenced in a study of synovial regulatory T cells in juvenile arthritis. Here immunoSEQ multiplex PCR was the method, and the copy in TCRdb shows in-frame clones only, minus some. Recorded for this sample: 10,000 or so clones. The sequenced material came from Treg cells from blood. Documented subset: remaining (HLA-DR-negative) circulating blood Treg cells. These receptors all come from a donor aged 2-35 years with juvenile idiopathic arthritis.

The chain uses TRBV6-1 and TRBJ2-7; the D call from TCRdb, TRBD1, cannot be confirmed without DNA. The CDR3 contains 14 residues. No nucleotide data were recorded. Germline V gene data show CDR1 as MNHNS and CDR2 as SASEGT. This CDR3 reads CASSLRTASYEQYF.

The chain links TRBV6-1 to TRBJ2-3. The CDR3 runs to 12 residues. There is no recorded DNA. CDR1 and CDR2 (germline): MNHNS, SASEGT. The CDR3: CASSFSTDTQYF.